Following are 10 T cell receptor beta chains from one sample sequenced in a study of blood T cell repertoires in COVID-19. Using immunoSEQ multiplex PCR, the repertoire was profiled, and TCRdb retains in-frame clones only, with some absent. The data hold 140,000 to 150,000 clones, with around 90% observed a single time. The sequenced sample was peripheral blood. The receptors stem from a man between 65 and 80 years old with acute or convalescent COVID-19.

This chain uses TRBV7-6 with TRBJ2-5; weak D call: TRBD2 (5 bases). The CDR3 has 11 residues. V was clipped by 4 bases and J by 7 bases, with 7 bases between them. The germline gives CDR1 SGHVS, CDR2 FNYEAQ. In DNA, the CDR3 is TGTGCCAGCAGCTCCAGCGGGACCCAGTACTTC. This encodes CASSSSGTQYF.

The rearrangement joins TRBV7-9 to TRBJ1-6; D not resolved. The length of the CDR3 is 19 residues. Germline V gives CDR1 SEHNR, CDR2 FQNEAQ (reference sequence). The germline V and J ends were trimmed by 5 bases and 0 bases, with 20 bases remaining between them. DNA of the CDR3: TGTGCCAGCAGCCGTATCGGGCTGGGAGAGAGCTCCTATAATTCACCCCTCCACTTT. The encoded protein is CASSRIGLGESSYNSPLHF.

This clone was picked up a small number of times. The chain employs TRBV6-4 and TRBJ1-2; D is uncertain. The CDR3 length is 10 residues. Trimming took off 6 bases at V and 7 bases at J, with 6 bases between the two ends. Germline assignment: CDR1 MRHNA and CDR2 SNTAGT. The CDR3 sequence is CASRAGGYTF. The CDR3 nucleotides read TGTGCCAGCAGGGCTGGTGGCTACACCTTC.

This sequence joins TRBV30 and TRBJ2-4; a possible D gene is TRBD1 (6 bases). CDR1 is GTSNPN and CDR2 is SVGIG in the germline V gene (reference sequence). Trimming removed 2 bases from V and 0 bases from J, with 11 bases in between. The CDR3 loop spans 15 amino acids. The CDR3 nucleotides are TGTGCCTGGAGTAAACAGGGCAAAGCCAAAAACATTCAGTACTTC. This encodes CAWSKQGKAKNIQYF. Filled out from reference TRBV30 and TRBJ2-4, the complete variable domain reads SQTIHQWPATLVQPVGSPLSLECTVEGTSNPNLYWYRQAAGRGLQLLFYSVGIGQISSEVPQNLSASRPQDRQFILSSKKLLLSDSGFYLCAWSKQGKAKNIQYFGAGTRLSVL.

The J gene is TRBJ1-1, the V gene TRBV5-8; maybe TRBD1 (6 bases). The CDR3 consists of 13 residues. Trimming took 4 bases from V and 8 from J, leaving 15 bases between them. Germline CDR1 and CDR2: SGHTS and YDEGEE. The CDR3 loop is CASSPDRRWEAFF. The CDR3, as DNA: TGTGCCAGCAGCCCAGACAGGCGGTGGGAAGCTTTCTTT.

This chain joins TRBV6-5 and TRBJ1-2, with TRBD1 matching over 7 bases. V lost 7 bases and J lost 7; bases outside the gene matches: 12. The CDR3 consists of 14 residues. Per germline, CDR1 MNHEY and CDR2 SVGAGI. The CDR3 here is CASKIGGAGPGYTF. The CDR3 region has the DNA TGTGCCAGCAAGATAGGGGGCGCGGGACCTGGCTACACCTTC.

The J gene is TRBJ1-1, the V gene TRBV7-8; perhaps TRBD1 as D (5 bases). The germline V gene has CDR1 SGHVS and CDR2 FQNEAQ. The CDR3 spans 15 residues. Trimming removed 5 bases from V and 3 bases from J, with 16 bases in between. CDR3 DNA: TGTGCCAGCAGCGCCTCGGCGCAGGGTCACACTGAAGCTTTCTTT. Translating gives CASSASAQGHTEAFF.

This clone showed up just once. The V call is TRBV14, the J call TRBJ2-7; 11 bases agree with TRBD2. CDR3 length equals 15 residues. With V trimmed by 1 base and J by 6 bases, 5 bases remained unmatched. Germline assignment: CDR1 SGHDN and CDR2 FVKESK. CDR3 sequence (DNA): TGTGCCAGCAGCCAAGTGACTAGCGGGAAAGGCGAGCAGTACTTC. Encoded protein: CASSQVTSGKGEQYF.

The chain carries TRBV7-8 and TRBJ1-4; a possible D gene is TRBD1 (6 bases). The CDR3 spans 16 residues. Germline CDR1 is SGHVS and CDR2 is FQNEAQ. Trimming removed 5 bases at V and 0 bases at J, with 13 bases between. CDR3 protein: CASSARQVATNEKLFF. The CDR3 DNA reads TGTGCCAGCAGCGCCCGACAGGTTGCAACTAATGAAAAACTGTTTTTT. Drawing the rest from reference TRBV7-8 and TRBJ1-4, the complete variable domain is GAGVSQSPRYKVAKRGQDVALRCDPISGHVSLFWYQQALGQGPEFLTYFQNEAQLDKSGLPSDRFFAERPEGSVSTLKIQRTQQEDSAVYLCASSARQVATNEKLFFGSGTQLSVL.

The genes are TRBV6-1 and TRBJ1-2, with D possibly being TRBD1 (5 bases). CDR1 MNHNS and CDR2 SASEGT come from the germline V gene. This CDR3 contains 14 residues. V lost 3 bases and J lost 4, with 12 bases in between. CDR3 sequence (DNA): TGTGCCAGCAGTGAGGGGCAGCAGATCTATGGCTACACCTTC. Protein sequence: CASSEGQQIYGYTF.